The clone carrying this TCR beta chain was observed at least ten times. The antigen is unknown. V trimming: 6 bases; J trimming: 2 bases; junction bases outside the gene matches: 3. Looked up from germline, CDR1 is SQVTM and CDR2 is ANQGSEA. This CDR3 has 12 amino acids. This sample is part of a study of breast tumors, draining lymph nodes, adjacent tissues. TCRdb analysed the multiplex PCR reads with MiXCR anew, one entry per CDR3 protein. In the table there are over 150,000 distinct CDR3 sequences, approximately 30% of which are singletons. Study-wide results and caveats: Findings are consistent with lymph node origin and intratumoral expansion of most tumor T cells.

Axillary draining lymph nodes of breast cancer patients supplied the node samples. This sequence was found in a female donor with breast cancer. Some clones in this sample may be carry-over from other donors' samples. The specimen was axillary lymph node tissue. The chain employs TRBV29-1 and TRBJ1-2; 7 nucleotides align to TRBD1. CDR3 in amino acids: CSVPTGNYGYTF. The CDR3 DNA follows: TGCAGCGTGCCGACAGGGAACTATGGCTACACCTTC.